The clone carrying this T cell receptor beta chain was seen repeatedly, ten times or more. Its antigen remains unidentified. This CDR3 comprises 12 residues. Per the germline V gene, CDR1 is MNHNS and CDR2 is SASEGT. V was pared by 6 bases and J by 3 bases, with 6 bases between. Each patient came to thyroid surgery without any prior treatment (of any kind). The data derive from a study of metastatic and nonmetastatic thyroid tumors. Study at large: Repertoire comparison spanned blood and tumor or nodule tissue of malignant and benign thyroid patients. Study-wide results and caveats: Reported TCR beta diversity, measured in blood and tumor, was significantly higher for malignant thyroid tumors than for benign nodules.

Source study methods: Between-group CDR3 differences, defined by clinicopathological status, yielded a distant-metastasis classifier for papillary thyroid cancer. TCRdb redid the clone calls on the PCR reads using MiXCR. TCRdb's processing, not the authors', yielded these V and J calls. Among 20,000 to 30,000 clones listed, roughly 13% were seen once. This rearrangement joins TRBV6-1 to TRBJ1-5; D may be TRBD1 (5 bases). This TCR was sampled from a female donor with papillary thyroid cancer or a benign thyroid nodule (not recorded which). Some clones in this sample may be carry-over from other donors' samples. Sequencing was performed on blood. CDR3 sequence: CASRTANQPQHF. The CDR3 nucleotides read TGTGCCAGCAGGACAGCCAATCAGCCCCAGCATTTT.